What follows describes a single T cell receptor (beta chain). This CDR3 region has 14 residues. Germline CDR1 reads MNHNS; CDR2 reads SASEGT. With 6 bases removed from V and 2 bases from J, the gap between germline ends came to 13 bases. Researchers ran immunoSEQ v3.0 at survey level. Clones were read by immunoSEQ multiplex PCR, and TCRdb kept only the in-frame ones, dropping some. The sample has over 15,000 clones, more than 80% seen once. These data originate in a study of long-term antiretroviral therapy in people with HIV. The chain employs TRBV6-1 and TRBJ2-5; possible D gene TRBD1, 5 bases. This sequence was found in a man aged 18 to 30 with HIV. Sequencing was performed on unsorted PBMCs, taken 0.3 years after starting antiretroviral therapy. The CDR3: CASRMTAVQETQYF. CDR3 coding DNA: TGTGCCAGCAGGATGACAGCAGTTCAAGAGACCCAGTACTTC.